The 30 T cell receptor beta chains given below trace back to one sample, sequenced in a study of T-cell reconstitution after alpha-beta-depleted transplantation in children. TCRbeta library construction was performed incorporating unique molecular identifiers. TCRdb ran MiXCR on the PCR reads and lists one entry per CDR3 protein. This table has hundreds of thousands of distinct CDR3 sequences, about 10% appearing once. The sample consisted of PBMCs, taken before TCRalphabeta/CD19-depleted stem cell transplant. These receptors originate from a child younger than 10 with inherited bone marrow failure, due to receive a stem cell transplant.

This clonotype has ten or more counts. V usage is TRBV28 and J usage is TRBJ1-1; possible D gene TRBD1, 6 bases. Trimming removed 6 bases at V and 3 bases at J, with 14 bases between. The CDR3 loop spans 14 amino acids. Looked up from germline, CDR1 is MDHEN and CDR2 is SYDVKM. Here the CDR3 DNA reads TGTGCCAGCAGGAAGGACAGAGGCTACACTGAAGCTTTCTTT. Translated, it gives CASRKDRGYTEAFF.

This clonotype was picked up a small number of times. V usage is TRBV12-3 or TRBV12-4 and J usage is TRBJ1-3, with TRBD1 matching over 9 bases. This CDR3 contains 16 residues. The trim removed 5 bases at V and 5 bases at J, leaving 10 bases unmatched. CDR3 sequence reads: CASSHLTGGNRNTIYF. In DNA form, the CDR3 reads TGTGCCAGCAGTCACCTTACAGGGGGCAATAGAAACACCATATATTTT.

Regarding this clonotype: A read error may be the cause here, since a much bigger clone is one base away. V and J are TRBV7-2 and TRBJ2-1; D might be TRBD2 (5 bases). CDR1 is SGHTA and CDR2 is FQGNSA in the germline V gene. The CDR3 contains 15 residues. Trimming shortened V by 0 bases and J by 13 bases, and 19 bases separated the two germline ends. The CDR3: CASSLASGGSRKQFF. The CDR3 DNA is TGTGCCAGCAGCTTAGCAAGTGGAGGTTCACGTAAACAGTTCTTC. Full variable domain (outside the CDR3, taken from reference TRBV7-2 and TRBJ2-1): GAGVSQSPSNKVTEKGKDVELRCDPISGHTALYWYRQSLGQGLEFLIYFQGNSAPDKSGLPSDRFSAERTGGSVSTLTIQRTQQEDSAVYLCASSLASGGSRKQFFGPGTRLTVL.

This clonotype occurred many times. The V gene is TRBV5-6, the J gene TRBJ2-1; perhaps TRBD1 as D (6 bases). Trimming left V 4 bases short and J 5 bases short, with 16 bases between. The CDR3 contains 15 residues. Per the germline V gene, CDR1 is SGHDT and CDR2 is YYEEEE. This CDR3 reads CASSPDLGGNNEQFF. CDR3 nucleotides: TGTGCCAGCAGCCCGGACCTTGGGGGCAACAATGAGCAGTTCTTC.

This chain connects TRBV18 to TRBJ1-4; D gene unclear. The CDR3 extends over 15 amino acids. Germline CDR1 and CDR2: KGHSH and LQKENI. V lost 0 bases, J lost 5 bases, and 10 bases lay in between. The CDR3 nucleotides are TGTGCCAGCTCACCACCGTCACAGCGAAATGAAAAACTGTTTTTT. This codes for CASSPPSQRNEKLFF.

This clonotype has a count of ten or more. The rearrangement links TRBV29-1 to TRBJ2-1; TRBD1 or TRBD2 may be the D gene (5 bases each). The germline V and J ends were trimmed by 1 base and 6 bases, with 19 bases remaining between them. Germline CDR1 reads SQVTM; CDR2 reads ANQGSEA. This CDR3 has 16 amino acids. CDR3 DNA sequence: TGCAGCGTTGAAGTGGCCTTTGGGGGTCCCTCCAATGAGCAGTTCTTC. It codes for CSVEVAFGGPSNEQFF.

This clonotype has more than one count but fewer than ten. The chain couples TRBV20-1 to TRBJ2-1; 15 bases match TRBD2. Trimming cost V 3 bases and J 3 bases; bases outside gene matches: 6. This CDR3 contains 17 residues. The V gene's germline CDR1 is DFQATT and CDR2 SNEGSKA (reference sequence). The CDR3 sequence is CSARGLAGGFDYNEQFF. The CDR3 DNA reads as TGCAGTGCTAGGGGACTAGCGGGAGGATTCGACTACAATGAGCAGTTCTTC.

Comment on this clonotype: A much more abundant neighbour one base away suggests this may be a read error. The genes are TRBV10-3 and TRBJ1-4; 8 bases match TRBD1. The germline V gene encodes CDR1 ENHRY and CDR2 SYGVKD. J lost 3 bases, V lost 7 bases, and 1 base had no gene match. This CDR3 contains 13 residues. CDR3 bases: TGTGCCATCACAGGGGGCTCTAATGAAAAACTGTTTTTT. Residues: CAITGGSNEKLFF.

The chain links TRBV27 to TRBJ2-1; D remains unclear. Germline V gene data show CDR1 as MNHEY and CDR2 as SMNVEV (reference sequence). The CDR3 has 16 amino acids. Trimming stripped 2 bases from V and 0 bases from J, with 11 bases between. Written as DNA, the CDR3 is TGTGCCAGCAGTTTAGTCAGTGGATACTCCTACAATGAGCAGTTCTTC. It is translated as CASSLVSGYSYNEQFF.

This clonotype was observed at least ten times. The chain couples TRBV24-1 to TRBJ2-1; 9 nucleotides match TRBD2. CDR3 length equals 17 residues. The germline gives CDR1 KGHDR, CDR2 SFDVKD. J lost 2 bases, V lost 3 bases, and 7 bases had no gene match. In nucleotides, the CDR3 is TGTGCCACCAGTGATGATCGGGGACTAGCCGCCTACAATGAGCAGTTCTTC. Residues: CATSDDRGLAAYNEQFF.

This clonotype was seen ten or more times. This chain uses TRBV5-5 with TRBJ2-3, with 8 bases identical to TRBD2. The germline CDR1 and CDR2 sequences are SGHKS and YYEKEE (reference sequence). The trim removed 2 bases at V and 5 bases at J, leaving 4 bases unmatched. The CDR3 covers 14 residues. The CDR3: CASSLSGSGDTQYF. The CDR3 DNA is TGTGCCAGCAGCTTAAGCGGGAGTGGAGATACGCAGTATTTT.

This clonotype has more than one count but fewer than ten. Here the CDR3 reads CAWSAGTTLTGDQPQHF. CDR3 sequence (DNA): TGTGCCTGGAGTGCCGGGACAACTCTAACGGGCGATCAGCCCCAGCATTTT. V is TRBV30 and J is TRBJ1-5; D is perhaps TRBD1 (6 bases). Looked up from germline, CDR1 is GTSNPN and CDR2 is SVGIG (reference sequence). The CDR3 is 17 residues long. Trimming cost V 1 base and J 5 bases, with 21 bases left between them.

This clonotype was detected ten times or more. V is TRBV4-2 and J is TRBJ2-5, with D perhaps assigned TRBD1 or TRBD2 (5 bases each). V lost 0 bases, J lost 4 bases, and 12 bases lay in between. Germline V gene lookup returns CDR1 LGHNA and CDR2 YNFKEQ. CDR3 length: 15 amino acids. The CDR3 nucleotides are TGTGCCAGCAGCCAAGATCGAGGGGTGAGAGAGACCCAGTACTTC. Translated: CASSQDRGVRETQYF.

This clonotype has ten or more counts. V and J are TRBV12-3 or TRBV12-4 and TRBJ1-1, with D maybe TRBD1 (5 bases). V lost 6 bases to trimming and J lost 1 base, with 12 bases between them. The CDR3 totals 14 residues. The CDR3 nucleotides are TGTGCCAGCAGATTGCAGGGCGAGAACACTGAAGCTTTCTTT. It encodes CASRLQGENTEAFF.

This clonotype occurred many times. This chain joins TRBV6-5 and TRBJ1-2; 10 nucleotides match TRBD1. Germline V lookup: CDR1 MNHEY, CDR2 SVGAGI. CDR3 size: 15 residues. The junction had 2 bases not matched to a gene; V was cut back by 0 bases and J by 4 bases. CDR3 residues: CASSYSGQGTYGYTF. The CDR3 coding sequence is TGTGCCAGCAGTTACTCGGGACAGGGGACCTATGGCTACACCTTC.

This clonotype was counted at least ten times. The chain has TRBV7-2 and TRBJ2-7; D may be TRBD1 or TRBD2 (6 bases each). The CDR3 has 15 residues. Germline V gene lookup returns CDR1 SGHTA and CDR2 FQGNSA. The germline V and J ends were trimmed by 6 bases and 3 bases, with 18 bases remaining between them. In DNA form, the CDR3 reads TGTGCCAGCAGTCATGCGAATCGGGGGCGCTACGAGCAGTACTTC. Protein product: CASSHANRGRYEQYF. The full variable domain, rest sourced from reference TRBV7-2 and TRBJ2-7, is GAGVSQSPSNKVTEKGKDVELRCDPISGHTALYWYRQSLGQGLEFLIYFQGNSAPDKSGLPSDRFSAERTGGSVSTLTIQRTQQEDSAVYLCASSHANRGRYEQYFGPGTRLTVT.

This clonotype has a count of ten or more. This chain joins TRBV5-1 and TRBJ2-3; 14 bases map to TRBD2. Germline CDR1 is SGHRS and CDR2 is YFSETQ. The ends lost 4 bases at V and 6 bases at J; junction bases unmatched: 10. This CDR3 has 17 amino acids. This CDR3 is CASSPRLAGGHFDTQYF. Here the CDR3 DNA reads TGCGCCAGCAGCCCAAGACTAGCGGGAGGGCACTTCGATACGCAGTATTTT.

This clonotype was counted ten times or more. V usage is TRBV6-2 or TRBV6-3 and J usage is TRBJ1-1, with D uncertain. The germline gives CDR1 MNHEY, CDR2 SVGEGT. The CDR3 consists of 14 residues. V was clipped by 6 bases and J by 0 bases, with 11 bases between them. The CDR3 DNA sequence: TGTGCCAGCAGGAAGACTCTTTTGAACACTGAAGCTTTCTTT. It yields the protein CASRKTLLNTEAFF.

This clonotype was recorded at least ten times. V and J are TRBV28 and TRBJ2-1; 8 nucleotides line up with TRBD2. The germline V gene encodes CDR1 MDHEN and CDR2 SYDVKM. J lost 3 bases, V lost 1 base, and 2 bases had no gene match. This CDR3 has 15 amino acids. CDR3 in amino acids: CASSLLLADYNEQFF. The CDR3 DNA reads as TGTGCCAGCAGTTTATTACTAGCGGACTACAATGAGCAGTTCTTC.

With respect to this clonotype: A clone one base away is much larger, so this may be a read error. The chain uses TRBV5-5 and TRBJ1-2; 7 nucleotides align to TRBD1. The CDR3 runs to 14 residues. Germline values: CDR1 SGHKS, CDR2 YYEKEE (reference sequence). J gave up 7 bases and V 4 bases, and 10 bases lay outside the gene matches. The CDR3 bases are TGTGCCAGCAGCGAGCCGAGACAGGGCCTTGGCTACACCTTC. The encoded protein is CASSEPRQGLGYTF.

This clonotype has at least ten counts. J is TRBJ2-1 and V is TRBV6-2 or TRBV6-3; 7 nucleotides align to TRBD1. Losses at the gene ends were 6 bases for V and 0 bases for J; bases not matched to a gene: 8. The CDR3 is made up of 16 amino acids. Looked up from germline, CDR1 is MNHEY and CDR2 is SVGEGT. The CDR3: CASSDEQGLSYNEQFF. CDR3 nucleotide sequence: TGTGCCAGCAGCGACGAACAGGGGCTCTCCTACAATGAGCAGTTCTTC.

In this sample, this clonotype turned up many times. The chain links TRBV20-1 to TRBJ2-3, with 9 bases aligning to TRBD2. J lost 10 bases, V lost 3 bases, and 2 bases had no gene match. The germline CDR1 and CDR2 sequences are DFQATT and SNEGSKA (reference sequence). This CDR3 region has 11 residues. The CDR3 region has the DNA TGCAGTGCTAGGCGGACTAGCGCGCAGTATTTT. The encoded protein is CSARRTSAQYF.

This clonotype was found a few times. The CDR3 protein is CSVDGPTLARTYNEQFF. As DNA, the CDR3 is TGCAGCGTTGATGGTCCTACTCTAGCGAGAACCTACAATGAGCAGTTCTTC. This chain joins TRBV29-1 and TRBJ2-1, with a possible D match to TRBD2 (6 bases). The CDR3 runs 17 residues. CDR1 is SQVTM, CDR2 ANQGSEA, per germline. V lost 3 bases, J lost 2 bases, and 20 bases lay in between.

V gene TRBV5-1 combines with J gene TRBJ1-1, with 9 positions matching TRBD1. CDR1 is SGHRS and CDR2 is YFSETQ in the germline V gene. The CDR3 is 15 amino acids. V trimming: 4 bases; J trimming: 5 bases; junction bases outside the gene matches: 9. The CDR3 region is CASSTPGTGYTEAFF. In DNA form, the CDR3 reads TGCGCCAGCAGCACCCCCGGGACAGGGTATACTGAAGCTTTCTTT.

CDR3 amino acids: CASRSTGSRQPQHF. In DNA form, the CDR3 reads TGTGCCAGCAGGTCGACAGGGAGCAGGCAGCCCCAGCATTTT. This sequence joins TRBV6-1 and TRBJ1-5, with 7 bases matching TRBD1. Per the germline V gene, CDR1 is MNHNS and CDR2 is SASEGT. The V and J ends lost 6 bases and 7 bases, in that order; junction bases with no gene match: 9. There are 14 residues in the CDR3.

This clonotype was picked up many times. The chain carries TRBV3-1 and TRBJ2-1; D call uncertain. The germline V gene has CDR1 LGHDT and CDR2 YNNKEL (reference sequence). The CDR3 is 11 amino acids. The V and J ends lost 3 bases and 6 bases respectively, with 3 bases between them. DNA of the CDR3: TGTGCCAGCAGCCATCTCAATGAGCAGTTCTTC. Translated: CASSHLNEQFF.

This clonotype was detected ten times or more. The chain uses TRBV20-1 and TRBJ1-2, with D possibly matching TRBD1 (5 bases). V dropped 0 bases and J dropped 3 bases, with 17 bases sitting between them. This CDR3 has 16 amino acids. Germline CDR1 and CDR2: DFQATT and SNEGSKA (reference sequence). The CDR3 reads CSARDEEGKYYYGYTF. In DNA form, the CDR3 reads TGCAGTGCTAGAGATGAAGAGGGGAAGTACTACTATGGCTACACCTTC.

This clonotype has a count of ten or more. The rearrangement joins TRBV2 to TRBJ2-7, with 7 bases fitting TRBD2. Germline V gives CDR1 SNHLY, CDR2 FYNNEI. V shed 0 bases, J shed 3 bases, and the junction held 5 bases outside the gene matches. The length of the CDR3 is 15 residues. CDR3 residues: CASSEARTSFYEQYF. CDR3 DNA sequence: TGTGCCAGCAGTGAAGCCCGGACTAGTTTCTACGAGCAGTACTTC.

The V gene is TRBV12-3 or TRBV12-4, the J gene TRBJ2-3; a possible D gene is TRBD2 (6 bases). The V and J ends lost 7 bases and 2 bases respectively, with 19 bases between them. This CDR3 region has 16 residues. The CDR3 region has the DNA TGTGCCAGCAACTTAGTAGGCGGAGGGCACACAGATACGCAGTATTTT. Translated: CASNLVGGGHTDTQYF.

This clonotype was counted at least ten times. The chain recombines TRBV7-9 with TRBJ1-4; D might be TRBD1 (5 bases). The V gene lost 3 bases and the J gene lost 0 bases, with 8 bases spanning the gap. The germline V gene encodes CDR1 SEHNR and CDR2 FQNEAQ (reference sequence). This CDR3 is built from 15 residues. DNA for the CDR3: TGTGCCAGCAGCTTCTCAGGGTCAACTAATGAAAAACTGTTTTTT. Amino acids: CASSFSGSTNEKLFF.